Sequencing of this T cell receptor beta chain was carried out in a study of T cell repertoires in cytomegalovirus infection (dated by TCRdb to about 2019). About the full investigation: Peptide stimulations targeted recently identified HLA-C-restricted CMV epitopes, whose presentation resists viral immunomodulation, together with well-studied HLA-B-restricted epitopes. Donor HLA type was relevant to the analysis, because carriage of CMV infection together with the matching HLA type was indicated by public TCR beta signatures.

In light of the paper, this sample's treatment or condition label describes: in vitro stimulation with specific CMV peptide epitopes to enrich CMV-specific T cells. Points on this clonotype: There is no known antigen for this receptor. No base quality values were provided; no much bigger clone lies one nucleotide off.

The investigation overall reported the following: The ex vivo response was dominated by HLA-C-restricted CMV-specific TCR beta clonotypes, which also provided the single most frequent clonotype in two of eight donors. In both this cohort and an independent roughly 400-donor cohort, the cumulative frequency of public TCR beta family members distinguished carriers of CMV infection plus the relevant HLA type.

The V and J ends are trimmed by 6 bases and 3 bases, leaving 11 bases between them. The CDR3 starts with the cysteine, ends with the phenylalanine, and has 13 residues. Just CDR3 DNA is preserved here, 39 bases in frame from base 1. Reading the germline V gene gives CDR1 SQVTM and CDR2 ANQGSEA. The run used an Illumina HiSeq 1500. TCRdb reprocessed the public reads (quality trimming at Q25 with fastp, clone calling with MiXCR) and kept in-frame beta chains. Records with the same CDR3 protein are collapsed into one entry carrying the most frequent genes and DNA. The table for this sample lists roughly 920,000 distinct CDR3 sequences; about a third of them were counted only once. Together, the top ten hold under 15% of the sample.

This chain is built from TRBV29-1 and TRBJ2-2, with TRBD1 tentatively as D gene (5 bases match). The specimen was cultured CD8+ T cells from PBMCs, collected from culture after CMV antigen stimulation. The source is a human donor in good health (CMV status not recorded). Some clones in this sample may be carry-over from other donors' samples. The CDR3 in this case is CSVTEEDTGELFF. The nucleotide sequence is TGCAGCGTGACAGAAGAGGACACCGGGGAGCTGTTTTTT.